The entry below gives a single T cell receptor (beta chain) sequence along with its context. Assay: immunoSEQ multiplex PCR; the TCRdb copy retains only in-frame clones and omits some. This sample carries more than 90,000 clones, 65% to 80% of them seen once, and the ten largest clones take about 4.5%. The data were taken from a study of PD-1 blockade in mismatch repair-deficient tumors. All patients were mismatch repair deficient, assessed by either PCR or immunohistochemistry. A few pembrolizumab responders had their TCRs sequenced. The input for sequencing was peripheral blood, taken roughly 13 months after starting pembrolizumab. This sequence originates from an adult with mismatch repair-deficient cancer.

The CDR3 DNA is TGCGCCAGCACTGGGGGAAATCAGCCCCAGCATTTT. This gives the protein CASTGGNQPQHF. The chain uses TRBV10-2 and TRBJ1-5; TRBD1 is a possible D gene (5 bases). Germline V lookup: CDR1 WSHSY, CDR2 SAAADI. This CDR3 is built from 12 residues. V gave up 7 bases and J gave up 4 bases, with 8 bases separating them.